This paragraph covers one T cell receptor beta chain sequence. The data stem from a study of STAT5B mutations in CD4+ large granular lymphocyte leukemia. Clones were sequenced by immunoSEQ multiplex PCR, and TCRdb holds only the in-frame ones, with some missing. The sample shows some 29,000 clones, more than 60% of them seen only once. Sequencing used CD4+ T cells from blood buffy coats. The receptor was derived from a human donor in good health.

The DNA of the CDR3 is TGTGCCAGCCTGACAGCGATCGCGGGGGGACAAGAGACCCAGTACTTC. Translation gives CASLTAIAGGQETQYF. The V gene is TRBV2, the J gene TRBJ2-5, with 8 bases that match TRBD2. J gave up 2 bases and V 8 bases, and 13 bases lay outside the gene matches. There are 16 residues in the CDR3. Per germline, CDR1 SNHLY and CDR2 FYNNEI.